This T cell receptor beta chain appears in the sequencing data of a study of T-cell memory formation after mild COVID-19. Study-level information: Clustering of TCRs was largely donor specific.

CDR3 length: 16 amino acids. Germline V gene data show CDR1 as SEHNR and CDR2 as FQNEAQ (reference sequence). V was clipped by 4 bases and J by 11 bases; unmatched bases: 15. Study findings and constraints: The CD4+ clones that contracted clustered mainly within CM and EM, and the CD8+ clones concentrated in EMRA.

The sample holds a few counts of this clonotype. Antigen specificity is unknown. TCRdb independently ran MiXCR on the 5' RACE reads; one entry per CDR3 protein. The table has around 410,000 distinct CDR3 sequences, around a quarter seen once; the top ten hold about an eighth. The J gene is TRBJ1-1, the V gene TRBV7-9, with 11 bases matching TRBD1. Material for sequencing was PBMCs or a T cell subset sorted from them (not recorded which). The sequence derives from an adult woman who had mild COVID-19 (a few samples of this study predate the infection). Cell type and time point are not known. The CDR3, as DNA: TGTGCCAGCAGCTCTGGAACCGGGACAGGGGGGACCGGGGCTTTCTTT. Translated, it gives CASSSGTGTGGTGAFF.